This T cell receptor beta chain was obtained from a study of beta chain features in type 1 diabetes. Overall study: What patients shared with healthy donors was a similar profile of age, gender and cell yields. Study findings and constraints: Shortening of TCRB CDR3s, moderate but significant, appeared in all four CD4+ subsets of Type 1 diabetes patients. Among patients, naive, central memory and Treg TCRB repertoires appeared more similar than among healthy donors.

Trimming removed 6 bases at V and 0 bases at J, with 12 bases between. Germline CDR1 MNHEY, CDR2 SVGAGI. The CDR3 consists of 14 residues. Comment on this clone: The antigen remains unidentified.

Every bit of the isolated RNA underwent reverse transcription, so sequencing read expressed TCRB transcripts. Sequenced naive, central memory and regulatory T cell samples produced an average of around 3.8 million reads. The table came from immunoSEQ multiplex PCR; TCRdb's copy has only in-frame clones and leaves some out. The sample yields roughly 340,000 clones, roughly 12% seen once. The material sequenced was naive CD4+ T cells from blood. This chain links TRBV6-5 with TRBJ2-7; tentatively, D is TRBD1 (6 bases). The source of this sequence is a woman aged 18-35 years with type 1 diabetes. Here the CDR3 reads CASRMTGSSYEQYF. CDR3 DNA sequence: TGTGCCAGCAGAATGACAGGTAGCTCCTACGAGCAGTACTTC.